Here is one TCR beta chain with its context. These data come from a study of CD8+ T cells in alopecia areata. As for treatment: oral pan-JAK inhibitor, 5-10 mg twice daily. This CDR3 region has 13 residues. Germline-derived CDR1 and CDR2 are MNHNY and SVGAGI (reference sequence). The ends were cut back, 6 bases at V and 6 bases at J, with 12 bases in the middle. cDNA serving as the sequencing template came from extracted, reverse transcribed RNA. This table comes from immunoSEQ multiplex PCR, and its TCRdb copy is limited to in-frame clones, with some not included. The sample has roughly 220,000 clones, 66% seen once; the top ten hold roughly 1.2%.

Sequenced here: CD4+ T cells sorted from blood, sampled at week 44, from a patient treated with tofacitinib. V gene TRBV6-6 combines with J gene TRBJ1-5; D unresolved. The sequence came from a human donor with alopecia areata. DNA of the CDR3: TGTGCCAGCAGCGCCTTGGGTGGTCAGCCCCAGCATTTT. Its translation: CASSALGGQPQHF.